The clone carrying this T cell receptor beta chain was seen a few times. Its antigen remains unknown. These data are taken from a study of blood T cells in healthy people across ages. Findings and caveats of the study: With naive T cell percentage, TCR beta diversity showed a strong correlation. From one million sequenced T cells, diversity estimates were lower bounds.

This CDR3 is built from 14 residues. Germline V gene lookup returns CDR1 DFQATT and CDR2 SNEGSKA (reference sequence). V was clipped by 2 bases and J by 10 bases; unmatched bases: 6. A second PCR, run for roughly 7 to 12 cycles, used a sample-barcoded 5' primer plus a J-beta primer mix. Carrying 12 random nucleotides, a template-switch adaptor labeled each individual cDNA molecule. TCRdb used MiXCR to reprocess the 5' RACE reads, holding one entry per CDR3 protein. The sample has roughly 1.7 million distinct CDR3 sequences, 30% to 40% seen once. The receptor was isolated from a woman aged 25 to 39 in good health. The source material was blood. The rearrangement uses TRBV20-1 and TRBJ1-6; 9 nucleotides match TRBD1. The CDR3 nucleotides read TGCAGTGCTAGAACCGGGACAGGGCGATCACCCCTCCACTTT. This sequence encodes CSARTGTGRSPLHF.